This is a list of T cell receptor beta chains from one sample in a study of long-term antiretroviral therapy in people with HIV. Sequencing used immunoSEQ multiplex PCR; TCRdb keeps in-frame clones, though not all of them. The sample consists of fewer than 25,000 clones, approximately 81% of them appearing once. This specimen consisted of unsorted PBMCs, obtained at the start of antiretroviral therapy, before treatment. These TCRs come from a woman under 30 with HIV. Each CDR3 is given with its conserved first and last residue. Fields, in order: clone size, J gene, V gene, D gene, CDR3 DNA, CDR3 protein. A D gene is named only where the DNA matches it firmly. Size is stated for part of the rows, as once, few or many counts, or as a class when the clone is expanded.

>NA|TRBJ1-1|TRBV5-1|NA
TGCGCCAGCAGCCTCATGGGGTCGGGAGCCCTCACTGAAGCTTTCTTT
CASSLMGSGALTEAFF
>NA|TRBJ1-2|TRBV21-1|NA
TGTGCCAGCAGCAACCCAGACAGGGGAGGTAACGGCTACACCTTC
CASSNPDRGGNGYTF
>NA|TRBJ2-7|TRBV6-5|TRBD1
TGTGCCAGCAGTTACGGCCAGGGGGTCTACGAGCAGTACTTC
CASSYGQGVYEQYF
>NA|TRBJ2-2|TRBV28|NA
TGTGCCAGCAGTGTGGTCGGTGGGCCCACTGGGACCGGGGAGCTGTTTTTT
CASSVVGGPTGTGELFF
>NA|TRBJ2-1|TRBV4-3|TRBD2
TGCGCCAGCAGCCCCTCCGGGGGGGGGTCTTACAATGAGCAGTTCTTC
CASSPSGGGSYNEQFF
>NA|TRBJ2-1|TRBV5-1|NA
TGCGCCAGCAGAATTAACCCCTCTAAGGTGGATGAGCAGTTCTTC
CASRINPSKVDEQFF
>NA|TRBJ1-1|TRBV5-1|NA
TGCGCCAGCAAACTCAGGGGTGACACTGAAGCTTTCTTT
CASKLRGDTEAFF
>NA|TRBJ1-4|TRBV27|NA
TGTGCCAGCAGTTTCTCCGGGACTGGCTCTGGAAAACTGTTTTTT
CASSFSGTGSGKLFF
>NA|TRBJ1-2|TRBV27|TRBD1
TGTGCCAGCAGTCCTTGGACAGGGCGAAACTATGGCTACACCTTC
CASSPWTGRNYGYTF
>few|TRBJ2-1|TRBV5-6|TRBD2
TGTGCCAGCAGCTTCCCCGGGACTAGCGGGTTTGAGCAGTTCTTC
CASSFPGTSGFEQFF
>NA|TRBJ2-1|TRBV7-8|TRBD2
TGTGCCAGCAGCCGGACTAGCGGGGTCTACAATGAGCAGTTCTTC
CASSRTSGVYNEQFF
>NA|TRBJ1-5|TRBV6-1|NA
TGTGCCAGCAGTATCCAGCAGAGGGTAGGTCAGCCCCAGCATTTT
CASSIQQRVGQPQHF
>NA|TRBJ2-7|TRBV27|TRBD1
TGTGCCAGCAGTTTAAGCCGGGACAGGGGAAATTACGAGCAGTACTTC
CASSLSRDRGNYEQYF
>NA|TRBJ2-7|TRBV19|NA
TGTGCCAGTAGTATGACGGACCTCTCCTACGAGCAGTACTTC
CASSMTDLSYEQYF
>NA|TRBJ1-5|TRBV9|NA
TGTGCCAGCAGCGTTGGGGGTCAAAGCAATCAGCCCCAGCATTTT
CASSVGGQSNQPQHF
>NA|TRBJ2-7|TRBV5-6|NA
TGTGCCAGCAGCTTCGGTAAGGCGACCAAGCAGTACTTC
CASSFGKATKQYF
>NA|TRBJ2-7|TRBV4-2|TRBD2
TGTGCCAGCAGCCAACTCAGCGGGAATACCCTTTTGGGCGAGCAGTACTTC
CASSQLSGNTLLGEQYF
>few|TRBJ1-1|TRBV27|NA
TGTGCCAGCAGTTTATCTGCGAACACTGAAGCTTTCTTT
CASSLSANTEAFF
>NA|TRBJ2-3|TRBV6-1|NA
TGTGCCAGCAGTGGGTTTACGGACGCCCGGAACGCAGATACGCAGTATTTT
CASSGFTDARNADTQYF
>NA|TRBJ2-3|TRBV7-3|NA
TGTGCCAGCAGCTTAGGCACAGATACGCAGTATTTT
CASSLGTDTQYF
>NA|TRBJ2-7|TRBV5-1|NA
TGCGCCAGCAGCTTGGGACTACCCCAGGGGGGGGGCTCCTACGAGCAGTACTTC
CASSLGLPQGGGSYEQYF
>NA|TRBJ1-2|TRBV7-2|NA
TGTGCCAGCAGCTCTCCCGACAGAGTACGGTACTATGGCTACACCTTC
CASSSPDRVRYYGYTF
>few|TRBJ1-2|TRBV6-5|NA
TGTGCCAGCAGTTACTCCGGGACGGATCTCTATGGCTACACCTTC
CASSYSGTDLYGYTF
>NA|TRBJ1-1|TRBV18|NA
TGTGCCAGCTCACCGATAATGAACACTGAAGCTTTCTTT
CASSPIMNTEAFF
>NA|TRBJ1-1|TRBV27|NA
TGTGCCAGCAGTCCCCGGACGCCTAGCAGAACTGAAGCTTTCTTT
CASSPRTPSRTEAFF
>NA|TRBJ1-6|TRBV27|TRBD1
TGTGCCAGCAGCTTTGGACAGGGTGGCAACTCACCCCTCCACTTT
CASSFGQGGNSPLHF
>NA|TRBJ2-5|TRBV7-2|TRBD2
TGTGCCAGCAGCTTATCTAGCGGGCCAGGGAGGGCCCAGTACTTC
CASSLSSGPGRAQYF
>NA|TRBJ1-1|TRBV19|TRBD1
TGTGCCAGTAGTATACCGCTGGACAGGGGGTTGACTGAAGCTTTCTTT
CASSIPLDRGLTEAFF